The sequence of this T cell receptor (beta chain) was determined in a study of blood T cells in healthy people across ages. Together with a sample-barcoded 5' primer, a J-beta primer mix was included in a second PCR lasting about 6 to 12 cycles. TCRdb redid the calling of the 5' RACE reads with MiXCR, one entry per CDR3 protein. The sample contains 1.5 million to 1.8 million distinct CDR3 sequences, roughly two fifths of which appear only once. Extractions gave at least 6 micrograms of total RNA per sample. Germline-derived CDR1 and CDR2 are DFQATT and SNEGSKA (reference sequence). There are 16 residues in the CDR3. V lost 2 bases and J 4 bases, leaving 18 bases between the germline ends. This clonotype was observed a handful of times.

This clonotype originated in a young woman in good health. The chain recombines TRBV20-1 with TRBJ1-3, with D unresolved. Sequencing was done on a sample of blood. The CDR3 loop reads CSARPPDGEAGNTIYF. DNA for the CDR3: TGCAGTGCTAGACCCCCGGACGGGGAGGCCGGAAACACCATATATTTT.